This T cell receptor beta chain was captured in a study of neoadjuvant anti-PD-1 for oral cavity cancer. Notes on this clone: Within the sample, other DNA sequences also encode this same CDR3.

The V end lost 1 base, the J end lost 5 bases, and 17 bases lay between the germline ends. Germline V gene sequence: CDR1 LGHNA, CDR2 YSLEER. The CDR3 length is 16 residues. Time point defined: after neoadjuvant nivolumab, at surgical resection. The protocol was immunoSEQ multiplex PCR, while the TCRdb copy is restricted to in-frame clones and leaves out a portion. The table includes over 25,000 clones, almost 80% detected once. The rearrangement links TRBV4-3 to TRBJ2-5, with D tentatively TRBD1 or TRBD2 (5 bases each). This receptor was obtained from a person aged 35-80 years with oral cavity squamous cell carcinoma. The sequences come from PBMCs, collected after nivolumab (anti-PD-1) treatment. The CDR3 loop is CASSQGAGGGWETQYF. The CDR3 nucleotides are TGCGCCAGCAGCCAAGGGGCTGGGGGTGGGTGGGAGACCCAGTACTTC.